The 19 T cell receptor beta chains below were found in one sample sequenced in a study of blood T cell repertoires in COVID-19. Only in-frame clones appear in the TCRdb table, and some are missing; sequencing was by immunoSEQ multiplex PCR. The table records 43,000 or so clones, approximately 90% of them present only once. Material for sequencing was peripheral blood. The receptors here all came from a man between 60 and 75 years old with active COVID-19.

CDR3 sequence reads: CASLRGAGTDTQYF. As DNA, the CDR3 is TGTGCCAGCCTTCGGGGGGCCGGCACAGATACGCAGTATTTT. J is TRBJ2-3 and V is TRBV2; D might be TRBD2 (7 bases). Germline assignment: CDR1 SNHLY and CDR2 FYNNEI. This CDR3 has 14 residues. V dropped 8 bases and J dropped 1 base, with 13 bases sitting between them.

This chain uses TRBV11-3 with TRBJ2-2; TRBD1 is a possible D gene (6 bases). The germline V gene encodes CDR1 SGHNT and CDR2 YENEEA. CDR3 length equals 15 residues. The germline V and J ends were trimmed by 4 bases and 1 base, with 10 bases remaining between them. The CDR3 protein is CASSSGAQNTGELFF. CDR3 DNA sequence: TGTGCCAGCAGCTCAGGGGCCCAGAACACCGGGGAGCTGTTTTTT.

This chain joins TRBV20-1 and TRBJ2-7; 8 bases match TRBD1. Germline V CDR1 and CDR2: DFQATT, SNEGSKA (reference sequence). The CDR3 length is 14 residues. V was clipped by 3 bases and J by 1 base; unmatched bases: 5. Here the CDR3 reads CSASAGGLSYEQYF. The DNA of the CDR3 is TGCAGTGCTAGTGCAGGGGGCTTGTCCTACGAGCAGTACTTC.

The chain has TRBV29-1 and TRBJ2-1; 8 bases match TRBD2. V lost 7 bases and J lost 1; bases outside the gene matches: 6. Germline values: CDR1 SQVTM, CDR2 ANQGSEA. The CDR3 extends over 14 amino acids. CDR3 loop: CSASGTSSYNEQFF. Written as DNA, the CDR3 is TGCAGCGCCTCCGGGACTAGTTCCTACAATGAGCAGTTCTTC.

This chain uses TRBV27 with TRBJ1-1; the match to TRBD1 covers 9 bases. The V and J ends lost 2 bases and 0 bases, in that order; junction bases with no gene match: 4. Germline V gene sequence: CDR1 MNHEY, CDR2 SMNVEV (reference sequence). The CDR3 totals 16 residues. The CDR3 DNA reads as TGTGCCAGCAGTTTAGACAGGGGGTCCATGAACACTGAAGCTTTCTTT. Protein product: CASSLDRGSMNTEAFF.

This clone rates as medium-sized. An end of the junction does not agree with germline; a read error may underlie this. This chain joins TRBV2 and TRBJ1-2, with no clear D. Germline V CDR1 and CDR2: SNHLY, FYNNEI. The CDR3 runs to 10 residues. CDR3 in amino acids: CASSDEELSF. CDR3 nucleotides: TGTGCCAGCAGTGATGAGGAATTGAGCTTC.

The CDR3 here is CASSLFGKGDRAYEQYF. The CDR3 DNA reads as TGCGCCAGCAGCTTGTTTGGGAAAGGAGACAGGGCCTACGAGCAGTACTTC. J is TRBJ2-7 and V is TRBV5-1, with TRBD1 matching over 7 bases. V was pared by 1 base and J by 2 bases, with 12 bases of the junction left unmatched. Germline-derived CDR1 and CDR2 are SGHRS and YFSETQ. The CDR3 covers 17 residues.

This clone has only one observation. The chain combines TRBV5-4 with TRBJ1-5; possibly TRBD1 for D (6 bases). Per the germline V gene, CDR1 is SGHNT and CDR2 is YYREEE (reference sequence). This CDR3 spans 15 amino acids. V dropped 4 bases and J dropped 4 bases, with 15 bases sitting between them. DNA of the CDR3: TGTGCCAGCAGCCCAGGGGTAGGGACAAATCAGCCCCAGCATTTT. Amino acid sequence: CASSPGVGTNQPQHF.

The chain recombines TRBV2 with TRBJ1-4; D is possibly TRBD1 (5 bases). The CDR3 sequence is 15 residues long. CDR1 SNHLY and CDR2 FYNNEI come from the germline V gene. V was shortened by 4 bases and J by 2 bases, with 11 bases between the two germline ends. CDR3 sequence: CASSVEGTTNEKLFF. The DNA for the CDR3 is TGTGCCAGCAGTGTGGAGGGGACGACTAATGAAAAACTGTTTTTT. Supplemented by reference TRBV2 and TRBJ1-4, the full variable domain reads EPEVTQTPSHQVTQMGQEVILRCVPISNHLYFYWYRQILGQKVEFLVSFYNNEISEKSEIFDDQFSVERPDGSNFTLKIRSTKLEDSAMYFCASSVEGTTNEKLFFGSGTQLSVL.

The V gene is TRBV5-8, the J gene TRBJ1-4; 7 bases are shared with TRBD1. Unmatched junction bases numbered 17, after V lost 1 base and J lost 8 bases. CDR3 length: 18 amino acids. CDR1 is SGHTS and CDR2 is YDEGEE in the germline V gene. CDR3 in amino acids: CASSLFLGQSSRREKLFF. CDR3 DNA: TGTGCCAGCAGCTTGTTTCTGGGACAGAGCTCTCGTCGGGAAAAACTGTTTTTT.

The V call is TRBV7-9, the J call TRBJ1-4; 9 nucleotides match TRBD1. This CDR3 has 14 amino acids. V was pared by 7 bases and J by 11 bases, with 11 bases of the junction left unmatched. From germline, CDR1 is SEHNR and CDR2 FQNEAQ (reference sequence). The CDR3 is CASTPGTGNGKLFF. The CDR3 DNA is TGTGCCAGCACACCCGGGACAGGGAATGGGAAACTGTTTTTT.

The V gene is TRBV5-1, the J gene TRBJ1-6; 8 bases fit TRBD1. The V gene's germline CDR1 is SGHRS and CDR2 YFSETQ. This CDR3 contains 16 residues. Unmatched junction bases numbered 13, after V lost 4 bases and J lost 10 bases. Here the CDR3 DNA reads TGCGCCAGCAGCCCCTACGTGACAGGGGAAGGATCACCCCTCCACTTT. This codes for CASSPYVTGEGSPLHF.

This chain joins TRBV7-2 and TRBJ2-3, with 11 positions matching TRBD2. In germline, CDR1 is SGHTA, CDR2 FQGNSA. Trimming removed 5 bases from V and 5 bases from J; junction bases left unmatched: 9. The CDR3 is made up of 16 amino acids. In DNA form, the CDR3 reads TGTGCCAGCAGCCCACCGCCGGGACTAGCGGAAGATACGCAGTATTTT. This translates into CASSPPPGLAEDTQYF.

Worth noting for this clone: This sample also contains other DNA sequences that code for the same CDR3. CDR3 nucleotides: TGCGCCAGCAGCTTGGCCGGGACAGGGGGAGAAGGCTACACCTTC. It yields the protein CASSLAGTGGEGYTF. The chain links TRBV5-1 to TRBJ1-2, with 11 bases matching TRBD1. Trimming at V came to 0 bases and at J to 8 bases, leaving 6 bases not matched to a gene. Germline V gene sequence: CDR1 SGHRS, CDR2 YFSETQ. The CDR3 length is 15 residues.

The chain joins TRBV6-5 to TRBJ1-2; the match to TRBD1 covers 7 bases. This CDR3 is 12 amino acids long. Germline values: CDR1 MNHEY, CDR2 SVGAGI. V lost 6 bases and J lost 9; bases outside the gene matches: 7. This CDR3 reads CASRDDRDSYTF. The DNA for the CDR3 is TGTGCCAGCAGGGACGACAGGGATAGCTACACCTTC.

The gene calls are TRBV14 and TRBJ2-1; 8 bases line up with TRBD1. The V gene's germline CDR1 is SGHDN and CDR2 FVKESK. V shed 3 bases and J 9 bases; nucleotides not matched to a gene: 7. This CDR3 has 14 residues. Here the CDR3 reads CASSQDRVRSEQFF. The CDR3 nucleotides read TGTGCCAGCAGCCAGGACAGGGTCCGAAGTGAGCAGTTCTTC.

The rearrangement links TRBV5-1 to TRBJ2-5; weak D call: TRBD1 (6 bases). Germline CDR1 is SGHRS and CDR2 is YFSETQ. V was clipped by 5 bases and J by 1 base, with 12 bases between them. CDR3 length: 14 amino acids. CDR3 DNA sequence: TGCGCCAGCAGTGGACAGCCACTCCAAGAGACCCAGTACTTC. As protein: CASSGQPLQETQYF.

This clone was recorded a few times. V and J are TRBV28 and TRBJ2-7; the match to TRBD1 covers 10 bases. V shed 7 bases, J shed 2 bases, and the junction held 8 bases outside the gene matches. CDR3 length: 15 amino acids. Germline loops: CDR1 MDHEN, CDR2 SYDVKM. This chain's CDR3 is CASTQAGTGAYEQYF. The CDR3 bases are TGTGCCAGCACCCAAGCGGGGACAGGGGCCTACGAGCAGTACTTC.

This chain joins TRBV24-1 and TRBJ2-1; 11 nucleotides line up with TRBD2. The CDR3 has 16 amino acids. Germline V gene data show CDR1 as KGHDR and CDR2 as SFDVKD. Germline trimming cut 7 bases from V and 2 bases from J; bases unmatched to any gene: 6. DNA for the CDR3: TGTGCCACCAGCGAACCTAGCGGGGGGACCTACAATGAGCAGTTCTTC. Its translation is CATSEPSGGTYNEQFF.